The clone carrying this T cell receptor beta chain was seen more than once but under ten times. The antigen remains undetermined. This entry belongs to a study of shared clonotypes between healthy human individuals. The study's findings and limits: The authors expected sequencing depth to affect clonotype sharing among donors.

CD8 cells regarded as naive lacked CD45RO, were positively chosen for CCR7, and omitted terminally differentiated effector memory CD45RA+ cells. Germline CDR1 is SNHLY and CDR2 is FYNNEI. Between the trimmed V and J ends, which lost 6 bases and 1 base, there was a span of 12 bases. The CDR3 runs 14 residues. Measured with immunoSEQ multiplex PCR; TCRdb has only the in-frame clones, and not every one. The sample yields some 2,000,000 clones, about 95% seen once. This chain connects TRBV2 to TRBJ1-2; D is uncertain. The sample comprised naive CD8+ T cells sorted from blood. This clonotype was obtained from a man between 18 and 35 years old in good health. The CDR3 region is CASSRNTINYGYTF. The DNA for the CDR3 is TGTGCCAGCAGCCGTAATACTATTAACTATGGCTACACCTTC.